A single sample gave rise to the 14 T cell receptor beta chains below, sequenced in a study of T cells in Graves' hyperthyroidism and ophthalmopathy. Amplification of TCR beta CDR3 regions was performed using RNA transcripts as template. HTBI primers drove first-round RT-PCR of the TCR CDR3. MiXCR was run by TCRdb on the multiplex PCR reads, yielding one entry per CDR3 protein. Of fewer than 350,000 distinct CDR3 sequences listed, 15% to 20% were seen once; the top ten hold about 16%. Sequenced input: blood. These receptors were collected from a middle-aged woman with Graves' ophthalmopathy.

This clonotype was seen many times. This chain joins TRBV20-1 and TRBJ1-5; D gene unclear. Trimming took 0 bases from V and 6 from J, leaving 9 bases between them. The CDR3 sequence is 13 residues long. Germline CDR1 and CDR2: DFQATT and SNEGSKA (reference sequence). The CDR3 region is CSARDLQSQPQHF. CDR3 nucleotides: TGCAGTGCTAGAGATTTGCAAAGTCAGCCCCAGCATTTT.

This clonotype has at least ten counts. This chain uses TRBV12-3 or TRBV12-4 with TRBJ1-1; 8 bases are a match to TRBD1. The V gene end was trimmed by 2 bases and the J gene end by 1 base; junction bases not matched to a gene: 3. The CDR3 has 15 amino acids. The CDR3 nucleotides read TGTGCCAGCAGTTTATCGGACAGGGAGAACACTGAAGCTTTCTTT. This encodes CASSLSDRENTEAFF.

The V gene is TRBV6-1, the J gene TRBJ2-1, with 9 bases lining up with TRBD2. The CDR3 has 14 residues. Germline loops: CDR1 MNHNS, CDR2 SASEGT. V gave up 6 bases and J gave up 4 bases; unmatched junction bases: 4. The CDR3 sequence is CASRGAGGYNEQFF. In DNA, the CDR3 is TGTGCCAGCAGGGGAGCGGGAGGTTACAATGAGCAGTTCTTC.

This clonotype came up once. The chain links TRBV12-3 or TRBV12-4 to TRBJ1-3; D call uncertain. CDR3 size: 15 residues. V was clipped by 2 bases and J by 0 bases, with 8 bases between them. DNA of the CDR3: TGTGCCAGCAGTTTACCCCTCGGCTCTGGAAACACCATATATTTT. It is translated as CASSLPLGSGNTIYF.

The rearrangement joins TRBV19 to TRBJ1-2; D might be TRBD1 (5 bases). V lost 6 bases and J 4 bases, leaving 21 bases between the germline ends. CDR3 length: 16 amino acids. Germline V gene data show CDR1 as LNHDA and CDR2 as SQIVND (reference sequence). CDR3 sequence (DNA): TGTGCCAGTAGCAATGCCGGGACGCAGGAATTCTATGGCTACACCTTC. Amino acids: CASSNAGTQEFYGYTF.

This clonotype was picked up many times. This rearrangement joins TRBV14 to TRBJ2-5; 8 bases align to TRBD2. V shed 0 bases, J shed 5 bases, and the junction held 8 bases outside the gene matches. The CDR3 contains 16 residues. The V gene's germline CDR1 is SGHDN and CDR2 FVKESK. The CDR3: CASSQEGGLERETQYF. The DNA of the CDR3 is TGTGCCAGCAGCCAAGAAGGGGGACTAGAACGGGAGACCCAGTACTTC.

This clonotype was counted at least ten times. The chain combines TRBV4-2 with TRBJ2-2; 10 nucleotides match TRBD1. J gave up 0 bases and V 6 bases, and 19 bases lay outside the gene matches. The CDR3 is 21 residues long. The germline V gene encodes CDR1 LGHNA and CDR2 YNFKEQ. CDR3 nucleotide sequence: TGTGCCAGCAGACAAAAACAAAGGGGACAGGGGATCAAATCGAACACCGGGGAGCTGTTTTTT. Translating gives CASRQKQRGQGIKSNTGELFF.

The table lists this clonotype with many counts. The gene calls are TRBV28 and TRBJ2-2, with 11 bases that match TRBD2. Germline CDR1 reads MDHEN; CDR2 reads SYDVKM. This CDR3 spans 19 amino acids. V lost 7 bases, J lost 9 bases, and 22 bases stayed unmatched. The DNA of the CDR3 is TGTGCCAGCAATCTAATAGGTCTAGCGGGAGGAGTTCCACACCGGGAGCTGTTTTTT. Amino acids: CASNLIGLAGGVPHRELFF.

This clonotype was picked up many times. This sequence joins TRBV28 and TRBJ2-7, with a tentative D call TRBD2 (6 bases). CDR1 and CDR2 (germline): MDHEN, SYDVKM. The CDR3 runs to 15 residues. The V and J ends lost 5 bases and 4 bases respectively, with 18 bases between them. CDR3 loop: CASSTPGTRGYEQYF. DNA of the CDR3: TGTGCCAGCAGTACCCCCGGGACTCGAGGTTACGAGCAGTACTTC.

This clonotype was seen only a few times. The chain is built from TRBV6-1 and TRBJ2-7; 7 bases align to TRBD2. J was trimmed by 3 bases and V by 7 bases; bases with no gene match: 9. This CDR3 comprises 14 residues. Germline V CDR1 and CDR2: MNHNS, SASEGT. CDR3 in DNA: TGTGCCAGCACCGGCGAGCGGGACGGCTACGAGCAGTACTTC. This translates into CASTGERDGYEQYF.

V is TRBV5-1 and J is TRBJ1-2, with 8 bases aligning to TRBD1. In germline, CDR1 is SGHRS, CDR2 YFSETQ. CDR3 length: 13 residues. V shed 7 bases and J 4 bases; nucleotides not matched to a gene: 6. DNA of the CDR3: TGCGCCAGCTCCGGGACAGGCTTCTATGGCTACACCTTC. Amino acid sequence: CASSGTGFYGYTF. Full variable domain (outside the CDR3, taken from reference TRBV5-1 and TRBJ1-2): KAGVTQTPRYLIKTRGQQVTLSCSPISGHRSVSWYQQTPGQGLQFLFEYFSETQRNKGNFPGRFSGRQFSNSRSEMNVSTLELGDSALYLCASSGTGFYGYTFGSGTRLTVV.

This clonotype was observed many times. The CDR3 DNA is TGTGCCAGCACCTCCCGGGACAGGCCAGCGAAGACCCAGTACTTC. Amino acid sequence: CASTSRDRPAKTQYF. This chain links TRBV28 with TRBJ2-5; 8 bases fit TRBD1. Germline CDR1 is MDHEN and CDR2 is SYDVKM. This CDR3 is 15 amino acids long. V dropped 7 bases and J dropped 6; count of bases not matched to a gene: 13.

This clonotype was observed at least ten times. V usage is TRBV13 and J usage is TRBJ2-1, with TRBD2 matching 9 bases. Losses at the gene ends were 6 bases for V and 1 base for J; bases not matched to a gene: 4. The CDR3 loop spans 15 amino acids. In germline, CDR1 is PRHDT, CDR2 FYEKMQ (reference sequence). The CDR3 DNA sequence: TGTGCCAGCAGGCTAGCGGGAAGGTCCTACAATGAGCAGTTCTTC. This codes for CASRLAGRSYNEQFF.

This clonotype was observed at least ten times. V and J are TRBV27 and TRBJ2-5; possibly TRBD1 or TRBD2 for D (5 bases each). V lost 4 bases and J lost 5, with 14 bases in between. The CDR3 is 14 amino acids. Germline V CDR1 and CDR2: MNHEY, SMNVEV (reference sequence). The CDR3 nucleotides read TGTGCCAGCAGTTCAGGGAGAGTAGGGGAGACCCAGTACTTC. Translated, it gives CASSSGRVGETQYF.